Sequencing of this TCR beta chain was carried out in a study of regulatory T cells in long-lasting Graves disease. From germline, CDR1 is MDHEN and CDR2 SYDVKM. The junction had 12 bases not matched to a gene; V was cut back by 0 bases and J by 5 bases. The CDR3 has 18 residues. The time point was: newly diagnosed GD, antithyroid drugs for less than 3 months. From RNA extracted from PBMCs, the TCR library was made. Patients were enrolled at an endocrinology department in Xi'an, China. Arm-PCR of CDR3 regions and iRepertoire HTBI primers were the basis on which TCR beta libraries were built. TCRdb reprocessed the multiplex PCR reads via MiXCR and lists one record per CDR3 protein. The data contain about 220,000 distinct CDR3 sequences, around a fifth of them singletons. Separately, the same data were catalogued under a study of T cells in Graves' hyperthyroidism and ophthalmopathy.

The sequence came from a woman aged 25 to 39 with Graves disease. The specimen comprised peripheral blood mononuclear cells (PBMCs), sampled at new diagnosis, from a patient treated with antithyroid drugs. The chain combines TRBV28 with TRBJ2-7, with TRBD2 matching 11 bases. The CDR3 spells CASSLWGSASGRFDEQYF. The CDR3 nucleotides are TGTGCCAGCAGTTTATGGGGCTCGGCTAGCGGGAGGTTCGACGAGCAGTACTTC.